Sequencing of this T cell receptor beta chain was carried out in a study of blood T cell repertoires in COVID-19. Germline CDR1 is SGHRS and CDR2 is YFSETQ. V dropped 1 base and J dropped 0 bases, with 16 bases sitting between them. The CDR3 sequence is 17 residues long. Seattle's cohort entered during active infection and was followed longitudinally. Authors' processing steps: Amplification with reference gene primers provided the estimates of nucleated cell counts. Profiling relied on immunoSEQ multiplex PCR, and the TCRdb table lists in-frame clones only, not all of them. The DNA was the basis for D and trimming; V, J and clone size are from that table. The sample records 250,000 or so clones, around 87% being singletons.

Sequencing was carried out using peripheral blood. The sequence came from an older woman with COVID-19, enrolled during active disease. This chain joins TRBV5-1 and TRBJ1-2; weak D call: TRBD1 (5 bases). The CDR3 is CASSLSSLDRPNYGYTF. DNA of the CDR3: TGCGCCAGCAGCTTGAGCTCGCTCGACAGACCTAACTATGGCTACACCTTC.